The next 24 T cell receptor beta chains were all read from a single sample in a study of cytomegalovirus exposure and HLA in healthy donors. Primers for the PCR totalled 60 Vbeta and 13 Jbeta. The protocol was immunoSEQ multiplex PCR, while the TCRdb copy is restricted to in-frame clones and leaves out a portion. The table includes about 130,000 clones, roughly 83% detected once. The sequenced material came from PBMCs. All receptors come from a girl aged 2 to 9 in good health and CMV-seronegative.

The chain joins TRBV23-1 to TRBJ2-7, with 7 bases identical to TRBD1. TRBV23-1 qualifies as an ORF whose function is uncertain. The CDR3 is 17 amino acids. Trimming removed 0 bases from V and 2 bases from J; junction bases left unmatched: 10. The CDR3 protein is CASSQSLPTGLAYEQYF. The CDR3 DNA reads TGCGCCAGCAGTCAATCCCTCCCGACAGGGTTAGCCTACGAGCAGTACTTC.

The rearrangement joins TRBV7-9 to TRBJ2-7; 12 bases are a match to TRBD1. The length of the CDR3 is 17 residues. The V and J ends lost 5 bases and 2 bases, in that order; junction bases with no gene match: 10. Germline V lookup: CDR1 SEHNR, CDR2 FQNEAQ (reference sequence). This CDR3 reads CASSVPGQGAVTYEQYF. In DNA form, the CDR3 reads TGTGCCAGCAGCGTCCCGGGACAGGGGGCGGTGACCTACGAGCAGTACTTC.

V and J are TRBV7-8 and TRBJ2-5, with TRBD1 as a possible D gene (6 bases). Per the germline V gene, CDR1 is SGHVS and CDR2 is FQNEAQ. V lost 4 bases, J lost 1 base, and 16 bases lay in between. The CDR3 length is 16 residues. The DNA for the CDR3 is TGTGCCAGCAGCTCTATTTACAGGGCTCCCCAAGAGACCCAGTACTTC. Translating it yields CASSSIYRAPQETQYF.

The CDR3 is CASSLGLAGVRNEQFF. Written as DNA, the CDR3 is TGTGCCAGCAGCTTAGGACTAGCGGGAGTTAGGAATGAGCAGTTCTTC. The chain recombines TRBV7-2 with TRBJ2-1; 12 nucleotides line up with TRBD2. Germline assignment: CDR1 SGHTA and CDR2 FQGNSA. The CDR3 is made up of 16 amino acids. J lost 7 bases, V lost 1 base, and 5 bases had no gene match.

The chain has TRBV21-1 and TRBJ1-5. TRBV21-1 counts as a pseudogene. The CDR3 sequence is 15 residues long. The CDR3 DNA sequence: TGTGCCAGCAGCAAAGGGTCCGGGGGGGATCAGCCCCAGCATTTT. Translating it yields CASSKGSGGDQPQHF.

This clone is a singleton in its sample. The gene calls are TRBV5-8 and TRBJ1-3; D not certain. The CDR3 length is 14 residues. The V and J ends lost 5 bases and 9 bases respectively, with 18 bases between them. The germline V gene encodes CDR1 SGHTS and CDR2 YDEGEE. CDR3 loop: CASRNSRFPATIYF. The CDR3 nucleotides read TGTGCCAGCAGAAATTCGAGGTTCCCCGCCACCATATATTTT. The full variable domain, rest sourced from reference TRBV5-8 and TRBJ1-3, is EAGVTQSPTHLIKTRGQQATLRCSPISGHTSVYWYQQALGLGLQFLLWYDEGEERNRGNFPPRFSGRQFPNYSSELNVNALELEDSALYLCASRNSRFPATIYFGEGSWLTVV.

The V and J genes are TRBV7-3 and TRBJ2-5; 7 bases are shared with TRBD2. The CDR3 is 14 residues long. Germline V gene data show CDR1 as SGHTA and CDR2 as FQGTGA. V dropped 5 bases and J dropped 7; count of bases not matched to a gene: 10. The CDR3 region has the DNA TGTGCCAGCAGCCCTAATGCGGGGGTCGGGACCCAGTACTTC. Translation: CASSPNAGVGTQYF.

The chain is built from TRBV19 and TRBJ1-5; 10 nucleotides match TRBD1. The CDR3 totals 18 residues. Germline V gene sequence: CDR1 LNHDA, CDR2 SQIVND (reference sequence). The junction had 12 bases not matched to a gene; V was cut back by 7 bases and J by 0 bases. The CDR3 loop is CASKAGTGAYHSNQPQHF. The CDR3 DNA sequence: TGTGCCAGTAAAGCCGGGACAGGGGCGTACCATAGCAATCAGCCCCAGCATTTT.

This clone was seen a handful of times. The chain recombines TRBV5-4 with TRBJ1-4; 9 bases are a match to TRBD1. CDR1 is SGHNT and CDR2 is YYREEE in the germline V gene (reference sequence). The J segment lost 4 bases and the V segment lost 4 bases, leaving 8 bases of the junction unmatched. The length of the CDR3 is 16 residues. For the CDR3, the DNA is TGTGCCAGCAGCCCCTCGGGGGGACAGGGTAATGAAAAACTGTTTTTT. It yields the protein CASSPSGGQGNEKLFF.

The J gene is TRBJ1-1, the V gene TRBV7-3; no firm D call. The V and J ends lost 5 bases and 5 bases respectively, with 18 bases between them. The length of the CDR3 is 15 residues. Germline loops: CDR1 SGHTA, CDR2 FQGTGA. DNA of the CDR3: TGTGCCAGCAGCGACGGGAGGGAGGGTATGACTGAAGCTTTCTTT. It specifies CASSDGREGMTEAFF.

The chain joins TRBV4-1 to TRBJ2-5, with 14 bases aligning to TRBD2. Per germline, CDR1 MGHRA and CDR2 YSYEKL. Losses at the gene ends were 4 bases for V and 4 bases for J; bases not matched to a gene: 11. The CDR3 runs 18 residues. DNA of the CDR3: TGCGCCAGCAGCCGACAACCGGGACTAGCGGGGGATCTAGAGACCCAGTACTTC. It is translated as CASSRQPGLAGDLETQYF.

CDR3 sequence reads: CASSQGTGATYNEQFF. The CDR3 region has the DNA TGCGCCAGCAGCCAAGGGACAGGGGCTACCTACAATGAGCAGTTCTTC. V is TRBV4-1 and J is TRBJ2-1; TRBD1 matches at 9 bases. The CDR3 totals 16 residues. Per the germline V gene, CDR1 is MGHRA and CDR2 is YSYEKL. Trimming at V came to 1 base and at J to 2 bases, leaving 3 bases not matched to a gene.

J is TRBJ2-1 and V is TRBV7-6, with TRBD1 matching over 9 bases. CDR3 size: 15 residues. Germline CDR1 reads SGHVS; CDR2 reads FNYEAQ. J gave up 3 bases and V 5 bases, and 5 bases lay outside the gene matches. Here the CDR3 DNA reads TGTGCCAGCAGCCTGACAGGGGGGGGCTACAATGAGCAGTTCTTC. Protein sequence: CASSLTGGGYNEQFF. The entire variable domain, with the rest obtained from reference TRBV7-6 and TRBJ2-1, is as follows: GAGVSQSPRYKVTKRGQDVALRCDPISGHVSLYWYRQALGQGPEFLTYFNYEAQQDKSGLPNDRFSAERPEGSISTLTIQRTEQRDSAMYRCASSLTGGGYNEQFFGPGTRLTVL.

The V and J genes are TRBV9 and TRBJ1-1; 9 bases map to TRBD1. With V trimmed by 4 bases and J by 3 bases, 13 bases remained unmatched. The CDR3 runs 17 residues. CDR1 SGDLS and CDR2 YYNGEE come from the germline V gene. The CDR3 DNA sequence: TGTGCCAGCAGCTCCCTACAGGGGGCAACACGGGACACTGAAGCTTTCTTT. Encoded protein: CASSSLQGATRDTEAFF.

The chain couples TRBV10-2 to TRBJ2-1, with D possibly TRBD2 on 5 matching bases. CDR1 and CDR2 from the germline V gene are WSHSY and SAAADI. The V and J ends lost 11 bases and 0 bases respectively, with 17 bases between them. CDR3 length equals 15 residues. CDR3 nucleotide sequence: TGCGCCTCGGCGGCCGGGATCCCCTCCTACAATGAGCAGTTCTTC. This sequence encodes CASAAGIPSYNEQFF.

V is TRBV19 and J is TRBJ2-7, with 7 bases lining up with TRBD1. V was pared by 5 bases and J by 7 bases, with 11 bases of the junction left unmatched. The CDR3 contains 14 residues. Germline values: CDR1 LNHDA, CDR2 SQIVND (reference sequence). The DNA of the CDR3 is TGTGCCAGTAGTCAACTCGACAGGGATGGGGAGCAGTACTTC. Translation gives CASSQLDRDGEQYF.

The gene calls are TRBV6-1 and TRBJ1-4; D not resolved. This CDR3 contains 11 residues. From germline, CDR1 is MNHNS and CDR2 SASEGT. With 4 bases removed from V and 11 bases from J, the gap between germline ends came to 8 bases. The CDR3 sequence is CASSVGLKLFF. Here the CDR3 DNA reads TGTGCCAGCAGTGTGGGCCTCAAACTGTTTTTT.

J is TRBJ1-1 and V is TRBV27; 8 bases map to TRBD1. CDR1 and CDR2 from the germline V gene are MNHEY and SMNVEV (reference sequence). The CDR3 is 16 residues long. With 3 bases clipped from V and 3 bases from J, the junction kept 9 bases outside the gene matches. This CDR3 reads CASSLSHDRGDTEAFF. The CDR3 bases are TGTGCCAGCAGTTTGTCTCATGACAGGGGAGACACTGAAGCTTTCTTT.

This clone occurred once. The chain carries TRBV27 and TRBJ1-1, with a possible D match to TRBD1 (6 bases). Trimming pared 4 bases from V and 1 base from J, leaving 19 bases between. The CDR3 loop spans 17 amino acids. From germline, CDR1 is MNHEY and CDR2 SMNVEV (reference sequence). CDR3 bases: TGTGCCAGCAGTTCCCCCGACAGGCAGGGGACGAACACTGAAGCTTTCTTT. Protein product: CASSSPDRQGTNTEAFF.

V is TRBV30 and J is TRBJ1-1; D gene ambiguous. The germline V gene encodes CDR1 GTSNPN and CDR2 SVGIG (reference sequence). This CDR3 has 17 residues. The V end was cut by 1 base, the J end by 0 bases, with 18 bases between. The CDR3 loop reads CAWSASLSVLMNTEAFF. CDR3 DNA sequence: TGTGCCTGGAGTGCTTCACTATCCGTCCTCATGAACACTGAAGCTTTCTTT.

The CDR3 here is CASSYSGTSGRYEQFF. As DNA, the CDR3 is TGTGCCAGCAGTTACTCAGGCACTAGCGGGAGGTATGAGCAGTTCTTC. V usage is TRBV6-5 and J usage is TRBJ2-1; 12 bases are a match to TRBD2. Germline CDR1 and CDR2: MNHEY and SVGAGI. The V segment lost 0 bases and the J segment 8 bases; nucleotides outside the gene matches: 5. CDR3 length: 16 residues.

The CDR3 bases are TGTGCCAGCAGTGAAGGTCCGGGACTAGTGGCCTACAATGAGCAGTTCTTC. Its protein is CASSEGPGLVAYNEQFF. The chain joins TRBV6-1 to TRBJ2-1; 8 bases fit TRBD2. CDR1 and CDR2 from the germline V gene are MNHNS and SASEGT. This CDR3 spans 17 amino acids. After removal of 1 base from V and 2 bases from J, the junction contained 7 bases not matched to a gene.

The chain carries TRBV6-6 and TRBJ2-1; 11 nucleotides agree with TRBD2. Germline CDR1 is MNHNY and CDR2 is SVGAGI (reference sequence). CDR3 length: 15 residues. J lost 6 bases, V lost 6 bases, and 7 bases had no gene match. The CDR3 reads CASSQTSGTLNEQFF. The CDR3 DNA is TGTGCCAGCAGCCAGACTAGCGGGACACTCAATGAGCAGTTCTTC.

This clone was recorded once. V and J are TRBV5-1 and TRBJ1-2; D possibly corresponds to TRBD1 (5 bases). Germline CDR1 reads SGHRS; CDR2 reads YFSETQ. The V and J ends lost 2 bases and 1 base respectively, with 6 bases between them. This CDR3 has 13 amino acids. This CDR3 is CASSLDSNYGYTF. The CDR3 bases are TGCGCCAGCAGCTTAGACAGTAACTATGGCTACACCTTC.